A single TCR beta chain is shown here with its context. This sample was included in a study of blood T cell repertoires in COVID-19. Study-wide background: The United States, Italy and Spain supplied acute and convalescent COVID-19 samples. T cells, B-cell-depleted T cells, or PBMCs provided the cDNA or gDNA that served as material.

Recruited during active infection, patients (from Seattle) were subsequently followed longitudinally. The CDR3 sequence is 15 residues long. Germline V lookup: CDR1 SGHRS, CDR2 YFSETQ. Unmatched junction bases numbered 6, after V lost 3 bases and J lost 1 base. Per the study methods: Using reference gene primer amplification, nucleated cell counts were estimated. Profiled with immunoSEQ multiplex PCR; TCRdb holds only in-frame clones, not every one. The DNA gave D and trimming, while V, J and clone size come from that table. The sample holds over 150,000 clones, less than 95% seen once. The TCR sequence derives from a man aged 25-40 years with COVID-19, enrolled during active disease. Sample: peripheral blood. The rearrangement uses TRBV5-1 and TRBJ1-1; TRBD1 aligns across 7 bases. CDR3 protein: CASSYSGQRNTEAFF. DNA of the CDR3: TGCGCCAGCAGCTATTCGGGACAGAGGAACACTGAAGCTTTCTTT.